This T cell receptor (beta chain) was identified during a study of blood T cell repertoires in COVID-19. Study in general: The samples span acute and convalescent COVID-19 from the United States, Italy and Spain. T cells, B-cell-depleted T cells, or PBMCs provided the cDNA or gDNA that served as material.

Source study methods: Reference gene primers were amplified, and this amplification served to estimate nucleated cell counts. Assay used: immunoSEQ multiplex PCR; TCRdb lists only in-frame clones, some missing. V, J and clone size are taken as reported in that table, and D and trimming were inferred from the DNA itself. The table records some 300,000 clones, roughly 88% of them present only once. The germline V gene has CDR1 SGHRS and CDR2 YFSETQ. J was trimmed by 5 bases and V by 4 bases; bases with no gene match: 7. This CDR3 is 14 amino acids long. The chain has TRBV5-1 and TRBJ2-3, with TRBD2 matching 7 bases. This TCR was recovered from a woman in her 30s who had recovered from COVID-19. Sequencing input: peripheral blood. Written as DNA, the CDR3 is TGCGCCAGCAGCCCGACTAGCTCCCAAGATACGCAGTATTTT. Its translation: CASSPTSSQDTQYF.